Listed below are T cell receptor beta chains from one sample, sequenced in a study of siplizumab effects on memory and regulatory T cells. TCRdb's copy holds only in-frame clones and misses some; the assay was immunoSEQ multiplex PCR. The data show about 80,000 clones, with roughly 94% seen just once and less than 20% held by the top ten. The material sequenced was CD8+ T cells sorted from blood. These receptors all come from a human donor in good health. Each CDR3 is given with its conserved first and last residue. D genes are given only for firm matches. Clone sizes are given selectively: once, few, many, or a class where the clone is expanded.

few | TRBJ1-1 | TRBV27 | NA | TGTGCCAGCAGTCCCTCCGTGACGGGTTGGACTGAAGCTTTCTTT | CASSPSVTGWTEAFF
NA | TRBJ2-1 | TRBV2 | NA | TGTGCCAGCAGTGAAGTATTGTTGGGGGCCAATGAGCAGTTCTTC | CASSEVLLGANEQFF
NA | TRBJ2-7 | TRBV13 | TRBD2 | TGTGCCAGCAGCTTAGCGGGAGGGGCGTCCTACGAGCAGTACTTC | CASSLAGGASYEQYF
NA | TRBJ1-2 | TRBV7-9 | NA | TGTGCCAGCAGCTTGGGTGGTCCGGGACTGTATGGCTACACCTTC | CASSLGGPGLYGYTF
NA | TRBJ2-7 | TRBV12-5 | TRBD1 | TGTGCTAGTGGTTTGGCAGTCAGGGGGACAGAAACCTACGAGCAGTACTTC | CASGLAVRGTETYEQYF
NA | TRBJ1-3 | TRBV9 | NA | TGTGCCAGCAGCGGAGGGGGAGGAGGAAACACCATATATTTT | CASSGGGGGNTIYF
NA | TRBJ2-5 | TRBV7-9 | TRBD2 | TGTGCCAGCGAGCGGGAGGGGAAAGAGACCCAGTACTTC | CASEREGKETQYF
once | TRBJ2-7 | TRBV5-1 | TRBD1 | TGCGCCAGCAGCGTCCAGGGGGCCTACGAGCAGTACTTC | CASSVQGAYEQYF
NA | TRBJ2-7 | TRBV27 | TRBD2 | TGTGCCAGCAGTTCCGGGACTAGCGTTGTTCTTTCCTACGAGCAGTACTTC | CASSSGTSVVLSYEQYF
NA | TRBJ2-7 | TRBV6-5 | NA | TGTGCCAGCAGTCCAGGGATCCGCGAGCAGTACTTC | CASSPGIREQYF
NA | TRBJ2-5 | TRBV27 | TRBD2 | TGTGCCAGCCGCACTAGCGGGAGTAGAGAGACCCAGTACTTC | CASRTSGSRETQYF
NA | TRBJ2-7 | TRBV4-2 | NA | TGTGCCAGCAGCGAAAGAGGGGTCGGGGAGCAGTACTTC | CASSERGVGEQYF
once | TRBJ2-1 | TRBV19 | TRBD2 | TGTGCCAGTAGTATTTCACTAGCGGGAGGTCCTACAAATGAGCAGTTCTTC | CASSISLAGGPTNEQFF
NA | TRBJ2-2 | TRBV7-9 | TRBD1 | TGTGCCAGCAGGTTTCCGATACCGGGACAGGGCTCCGGGGAGCTGTTTTTT | CASRFPIPGQGSGELFF
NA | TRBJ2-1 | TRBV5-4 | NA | TGTGCCAGCAGCTTGGTACAGGAGCAGTTCTTC | CASSLVQEQFF
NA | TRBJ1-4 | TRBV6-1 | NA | TGTGCCAGCAGTGATAGAAGTGAAAAACTGTTTTTT | CASSDRSEKLFF
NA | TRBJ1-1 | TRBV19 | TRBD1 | TGTGCCAGTAGTACGGGGACAGACCTACCGAACACTGAAGCTTTCTTT | CASSTGTDLPNTEAFF
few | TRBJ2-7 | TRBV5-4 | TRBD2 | TGTGCCAGCAGCTCGGGACTAGCGGCCTACGAGCAGTACTTC | CASSSGLAAYEQYF